This T cell receptor (beta chain) originates from a study of CD8+ T cells in alopecia areata. Study summary: Patients in the treated group were given tofacitinib by mouth, 5 to 10 mg twice a day. Study observations and caveats: In lesional scalp, particularly from alopecia totalis/universalis, clonality was higher than in normal scalp. The study also sequences resident alphabeta T cells of normal skin in scalp samples.

Turning to this clone: Its antigen is unidentified.

Punch biopsies of lesional scalp, plus peripheral blood, were taken from alopecia areata patients. cDNA prepared by RNA extraction and subsequent reverse transcription served as the template for sequencing. Assay used: immunoSEQ multiplex PCR; TCRdb lists only in-frame clones, some missing. The sample holds 110,000 to 150,000 clones, 40% to 55% seen once. This TCR derives from a human donor with alopecia areata. The source material was CD4+ T cells sorted from blood, sampled at week 0.

The CDR3 DNA reads as TGTGCCTGGACAGCAAATAGCAATCAGCCCCAGCATTTT. Translation gives CAWTANSNQPQHF. The V and J genes are TRBV30 and TRBJ1-5, with unresolved D. Germline V gene data show CDR1 as GTSNPN and CDR2 as SVGIG (reference sequence). The CDR3 sequence is 13 residues long. V lost 4 bases and J lost 0, with 7 bases in between.